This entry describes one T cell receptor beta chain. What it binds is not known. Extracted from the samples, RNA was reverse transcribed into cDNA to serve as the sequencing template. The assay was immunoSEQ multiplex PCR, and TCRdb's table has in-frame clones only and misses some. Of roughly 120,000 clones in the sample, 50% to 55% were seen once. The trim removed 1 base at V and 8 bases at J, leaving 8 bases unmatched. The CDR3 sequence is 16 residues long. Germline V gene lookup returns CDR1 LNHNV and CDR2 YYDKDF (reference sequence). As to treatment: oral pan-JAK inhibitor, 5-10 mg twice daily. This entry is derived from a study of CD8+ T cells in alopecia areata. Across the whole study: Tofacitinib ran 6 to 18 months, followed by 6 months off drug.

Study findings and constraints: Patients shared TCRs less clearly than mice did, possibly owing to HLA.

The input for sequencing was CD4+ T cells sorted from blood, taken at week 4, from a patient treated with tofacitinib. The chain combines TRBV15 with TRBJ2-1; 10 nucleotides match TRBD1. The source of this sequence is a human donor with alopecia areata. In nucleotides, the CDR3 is TGTGCCACCAGCAGAGGCGGACAGGGGGATAGGTATGAGCAGTTCTTC. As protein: CATSRGGQGDRYEQFF.